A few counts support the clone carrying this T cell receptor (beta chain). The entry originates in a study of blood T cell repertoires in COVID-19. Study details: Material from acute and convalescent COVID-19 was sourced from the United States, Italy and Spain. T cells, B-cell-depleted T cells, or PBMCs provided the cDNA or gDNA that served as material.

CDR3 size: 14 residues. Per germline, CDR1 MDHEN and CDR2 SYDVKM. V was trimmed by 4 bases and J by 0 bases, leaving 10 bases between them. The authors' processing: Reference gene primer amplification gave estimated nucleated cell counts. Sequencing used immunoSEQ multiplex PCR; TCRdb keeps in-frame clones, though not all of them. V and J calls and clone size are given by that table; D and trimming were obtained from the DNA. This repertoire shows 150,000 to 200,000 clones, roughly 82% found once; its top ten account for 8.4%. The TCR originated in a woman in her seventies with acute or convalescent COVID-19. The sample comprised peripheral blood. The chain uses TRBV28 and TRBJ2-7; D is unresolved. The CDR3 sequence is CASSSPRGSYEQYF. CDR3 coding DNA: TGTGCCAGCAGTTCGCCTAGAGGCTCCTACGAGCAGTACTTC.